This record concerns one T cell receptor (beta chain) sequence. No antigen is known for it. Only in-frame clones appear in the TCRdb table, and some are missing; sequencing was by immunoSEQ multiplex PCR. Of around 100,000 clones listed, more than 85% are singletons. The record originates from a study of siplizumab effects on memory and regulatory T cells. Study findings and constraints: There was no confirmation of the suppressive function of proliferating Tregs from siplizumab cultures. The mapping of alloreactive clones to unstimulated subsets covered only a minor fraction of them.

The sequence was collected from a human donor in good health. Some clones in this sample may be carry-over from other donors' samples. Sequencing was performed on CD4+ T cells sorted from blood.

CDR3 in amino acids: CASSVQGGVGSPLHF. The CDR3 DNA reads TGTGCCAGCAGCGTACAGGGGGGGGTAGGTTCACCCCTCCACTTT. The chain links TRBV7-9 to TRBJ1-6, with 8 bases aligning to TRBD1. This CDR3 has 15 residues. The germline V gene encodes CDR1 SEHNR and CDR2 FQNEAQ (reference sequence). Unmatched junction bases numbered 9, after V lost 5 bases and J lost 9 bases. Based on the CDR3 plus reference TRBV7-9 and TRBJ1-6, the full variable domain is DTGVSQNPRHKITKRGQNVTFRCDPISEHNRLYWYRQTLGQGPEFLTYFQNEAQLEKSRLLSDRFSAERPKGSFSTLEIQRTEQGDSAMYLCASSVQGGVGSPLHFGNGTRLTVT.